The TCR beta chain described here comes from a study of regulatory T cells in long-lasting Graves disease. Time point here: newly diagnosed GD, antithyroid drugs for less than 3 months. PBMC-extracted RNA yielded the TCR library. This clonotype came up many times. Arm-PCR of CDR3 regions and iRepertoire HTBI primers were the basis on which TCR beta libraries were built. One entry per CDR3 protein results from TCRdb running MiXCR on the multiplex PCR reads. Of about 350,000 distinct CDR3 sequences listed, roughly 17% are singletons. V gave up 1 base and J gave up 6 bases, with 4 bases separating them. CDR1 and CDR2 from the germline V gene are SGHDN and FVKESK. The CDR3 contains 12 residues. The same data also went into a second study, on T cells in Graves' hyperthyroidism and ophthalmopathy. From that study: Patients showing uncontrolled infection, other autoimmune disease, pregnancy or lactation were ineligible.

This clonotype was sampled from a woman under 30 with Graves disease. The source was peripheral blood mononuclear cells (PBMCs), collected at new diagnosis, from a patient treated with antithyroid drugs. The chain recombines TRBV14 with TRBJ2-1; D is unclear. The CDR3: CASSQASNEQFF. The CDR3 coding sequence is TGTGCCAGCAGCCAAGCTAGCAATGAGCAGTTCTTC.